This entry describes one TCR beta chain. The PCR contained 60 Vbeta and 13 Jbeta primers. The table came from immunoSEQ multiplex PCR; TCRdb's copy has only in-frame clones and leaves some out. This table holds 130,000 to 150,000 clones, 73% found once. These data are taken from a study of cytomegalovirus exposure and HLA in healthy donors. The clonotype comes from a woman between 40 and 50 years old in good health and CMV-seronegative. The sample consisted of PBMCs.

CDR3 sequence: CASSYMSVMSTDTQYF. CDR3 nucleotide sequence: TGTGCCAGCAGTTACATGTCAGTTATGAGCACAGATACGCAGTATTTT. The chain joins TRBV6-6 to TRBJ2-3; D is ambiguous. Trimming took 2 bases from V and 0 from J, leaving 12 bases between them. The germline V gene has CDR1 MNHNY and CDR2 SVGAGI (reference sequence). CDR3 length equals 16 residues.